What follows are 4 T cell receptor beta chains derived from one specimen sequenced in a study of CD8 T cells in ankylosing spondylitis. Overall study results and limits: Within ankylosing spondylitis blood, a TCR beta motif made up of under 10 highly homologous variants appeared to be characteristic.

Each CDR3 protein is one row after TCRdb ran MiXCR on the 5' RACE reads. This table holds approximately 300,000 distinct CDR3 sequences, around 8% found once. These receptors have no known antigen. The sequenced sample was blood, either unsorted or a sorted T cell fraction (not recorded which). These receptor sequences come from a male donor with ankylosing spondylitis.

This clonotype was recorded many times. This chain uses TRBV9 with TRBJ2-1; D gene ambiguous. CDR3 length: 15 residues. V was pared by 0 bases and J by 4 bases, with 11 bases between. The germline V gene encodes CDR1 SGDLS and CDR2 YYNGEE. CDR3 region: CASSVGNQMYNEQFF. CDR3 DNA sequence: TGTGCCAGCAGCGTAGGAAACCAAATGTACAATGAGCAGTTCTTC.

This clonotype has just a few counts. The chain is built from TRBV18 and TRBJ2-7, with TRBD1 as a possible D gene (6 bases). CDR3 length: 14 amino acids. Germline V gene lookup returns CDR1 KGHSH and CDR2 LQKENI. The V gene lost 5 bases and the J gene lost 6 bases, with 17 bases spanning the gap. The DNA of the CDR3 is TGTGCCAGCTCAACGGCCACAGGGACCTCCGAGCAGTACTTC. This sequence encodes CASSTATGTSEQYF.

This clonotype was detected ten times or more. The rearrangement links TRBV4-1 to TRBJ2-1, with 7 bases identical to TRBD2. The germline gives CDR1 MGHRA, CDR2 YSYEKL. The CDR3 runs 18 residues. The ends lost 0 bases at V and 1 base at J; junction bases unmatched: 9. DNA for the CDR3: TGCGCCAGCAGCCAAGATCGTGGTCCGGGAGGTTCCTACAATGAGCAGTTCTTC. Amino acid sequence: CASSQDRGPGGSYNEQFF.

This chain connects TRBV18 to TRBJ2-7, with TRBD2 matching over 8 bases. V gave up 2 bases and J gave up 2 bases; unmatched junction bases: 8. The CDR3 covers 16 residues. The germline gives CDR1 KGHSH, CDR2 LQKENI. CDR3 sequence reads: CASSPLRLASTYEQYF. The CDR3 DNA follows: TGTGCCAGCTCACCATTACGACTAGCGAGTACCTACGAGCAGTACTTC.